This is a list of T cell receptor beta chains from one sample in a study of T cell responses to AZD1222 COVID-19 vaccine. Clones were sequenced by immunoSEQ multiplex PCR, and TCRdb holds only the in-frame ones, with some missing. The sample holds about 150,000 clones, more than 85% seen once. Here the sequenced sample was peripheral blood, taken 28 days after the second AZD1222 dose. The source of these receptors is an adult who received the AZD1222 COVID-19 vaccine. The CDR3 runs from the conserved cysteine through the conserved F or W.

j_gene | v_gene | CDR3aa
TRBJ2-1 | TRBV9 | CASTRLQAGWDEQFF
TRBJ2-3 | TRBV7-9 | CASRRLVKTDTQYF
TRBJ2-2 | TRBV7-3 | CASSLTPSGASGELFF
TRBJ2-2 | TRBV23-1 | CASSQAPGLPYRAGELFF
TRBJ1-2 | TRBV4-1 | CASSQETGSYGYTF
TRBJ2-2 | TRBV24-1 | CATSPPLGTGELFF
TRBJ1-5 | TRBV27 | CASSRTGDSNQPQHF
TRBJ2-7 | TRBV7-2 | CASSLRLPEGEQYF
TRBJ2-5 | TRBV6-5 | CASSYFGTGPETQYF
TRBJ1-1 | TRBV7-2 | CASSGERGSEAFF
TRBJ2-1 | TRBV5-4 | CASSYKRPSGNEQFF
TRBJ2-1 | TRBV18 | CASSPRIQGGSPNEQFF
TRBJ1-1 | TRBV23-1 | CASRPSGTEAFF
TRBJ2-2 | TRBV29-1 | CSVEEVQGAGELFF
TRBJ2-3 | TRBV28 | CASSLGDPTDTQYF
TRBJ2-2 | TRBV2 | CASRASLAGELFF
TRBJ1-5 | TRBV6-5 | CASSLRQGHQPQHF
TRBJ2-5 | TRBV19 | CASSMIHRGQETQYF
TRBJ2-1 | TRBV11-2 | CASSWRPGFNEQFF
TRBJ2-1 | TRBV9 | CASSLRQPPYNEQFF
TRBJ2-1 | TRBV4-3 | CASSQVWNEQFF
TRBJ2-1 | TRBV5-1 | CASSLEGSSYNEQFF
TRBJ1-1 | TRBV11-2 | CASSSQRRTEAFF
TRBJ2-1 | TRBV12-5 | CASGSTGTGVHNEQFF
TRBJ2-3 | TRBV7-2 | CASSLRLGSTDTQYF
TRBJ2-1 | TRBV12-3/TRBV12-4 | CASSFTGVNEQFF
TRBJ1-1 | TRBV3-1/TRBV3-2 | CASSQRTAPAEAFF
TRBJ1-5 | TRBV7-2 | CASSLERGGPQHF
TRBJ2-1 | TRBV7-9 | CASGQGAVSGSYEQFF
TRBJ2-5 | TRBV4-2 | CASSQDEGGGGFKETQYF
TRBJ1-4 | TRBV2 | CASSPDRGNEKLFF
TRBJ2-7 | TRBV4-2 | CASSQDPTYEQYF
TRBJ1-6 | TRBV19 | CASQSSYNSPLHF
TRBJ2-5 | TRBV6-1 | CASSETYTGGGETQYF
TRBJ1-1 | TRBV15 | CATSPDIYTEAFF
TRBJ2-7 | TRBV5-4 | CASSSDPPGEQYF
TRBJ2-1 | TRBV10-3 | CAISESRDRRQHEQFF
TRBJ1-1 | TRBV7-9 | CASSANTEAFF
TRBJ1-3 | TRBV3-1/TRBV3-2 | CASSQPPGNSGNTIYF
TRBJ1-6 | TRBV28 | CASSPQGSHYNSPLHF
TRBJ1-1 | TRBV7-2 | CASSLAGTVNTEAFF